This is a list of T cell receptor beta chains from one sample in a study of blood T cell repertoires in COVID-19. The method was immunoSEQ multiplex PCR; TCRdb's version includes in-frame clones alone and lacks a portion of them. The data contain approximately 65,000 clones, 85% to 90% of them seen just once; the ten biggest clones take up approximately 5%. Sequences were obtained from peripheral blood. Every receptor here comes from a woman aged 45-65 years with active COVID-19. Each CDR3 is given with its conserved first and last residue. Fields, in order: D gene, clone size, V gene, J gene, CDR3 protein, CDR3 DNA. A D gene is named only where the DNA matches it firmly. Size values are once, few and many counts, or a class for expanded clones, and some rows have none.

>-|-|TRBV7-6|TRBJ1-1
CASSAGGRAATEAFF
TGTGCCAGCAGCGCGGGAGGACGGGCCGCCACTGAAGCTTTCTTT
>TRBD2|-|TRBV7-6|TRBJ2-1
CASSLVGGSYNEQFF
TGTGCCAGCAGCTTAGTCGGCGGGAGCTACAATGAGCAGTTCTTC
>TRBD1|-|TRBV4-2|TRBJ2-3
CASSQGRTGGHTDTQYF
TGTGCCAGCAGCCAAGGCCGGACAGGGGGACACACAGATACGCAGTATTTT
>-|-|TRBV11-3|TRBJ2-1
CASSLDLEDEQFF
TGTGCCAGCAGCTTAGACCTGGAGGATGAGCAGTTCTTC
>TRBD2|few|TRBV9|TRBJ2-5
CASSPLTGLAEETQYF
TGTGCCAGCAGCCCTCTAACGGGACTAGCGGAAGAGACCCAGTACTTC
>-|-|TRBV7-9|TRBJ2-3
CASSLANTGLDTQYF
TGTGCCAGCAGCTTAGCCAATACAGGGTTGGATACGCAGTATTTT
>TRBD2|-|TRBV2|TRBJ2-7
CASSMGLAVGVSEQYF
TGTGCCAGCAGTATGGGACTAGCGGTGGGGGTATCCGAGCAGTACTTC
>-|-|TRBV10-3|TRBJ1-1
CAIRQGGGNTEAFF
TGTGCCATCAGACAGGGCGGAGGAAACACTGAAGCTTTCTTT
>-|-|TRBV24-1|TRBJ2-7
CATSDPRGSDEQYF
TGTGCCACCAGTGATCCTAGGGGGTCGGACGAGCAGTACTTC
>TRBD2|-|TRBV28|TRBJ2-7
CASTEGLAGPYEQYF
TGTGCCAGCACCGAAGGACTAGCGGGTCCCTACGAGCAGTACTTC
>TRBD1|-|TRBV24-1|TRBJ2-3
CATSDLGTGASTDTQYF
TGTGCCACCAGTGATCTCGGGACAGGGGCTAGCACAGATACGCAGTATTTT
>TRBD2|few|TRBV5-6|TRBJ2-7
CASSLAKAGAMGYEQYF
TGTGCCAGCAGCTTGGCAAAAGCGGGAGCGATGGGCTACGAGCAGTACTTC
>TRBD2|-|TRBV27|TRBJ2-7
CASSLSTRTSGSWAYEQYF
TGTGCCAGCAGTTTATCTACCCGGACTAGCGGGAGTTGGGCCTACGAGCAGTACTTC
>-|-|TRBV19|TRBJ1-2
CASTHRGGGTF
TGTGCCAGTACCCACCGGGGAGGGGGCACCTTC
>TRBD2|-|TRBV6-5|TRBJ2-7
CASSFFATSGPYEQYF
TGTGCCAGCAGTTTTTTCGCGACTAGCGGACCATACGAGCAGTACTTC
>TRBD2|-|TRBV27|TRBJ2-3
CASSPDSREDDTQYF
TGTGCCAGCAGCCCCGACTCGCGGGAGGACGATACGCAGTATTTT
>TRBD1|few|TRBV15|TRBJ1-1
CATTLGWDRGMNTEAFF
TGTGCCACCACCCTAGGGTGGGACAGGGGTATGAACACTGAAGCTTTCTTT
>-|-|TRBV13|TRBJ2-7
CASSPRQASYEQYF
TGTGCCAGCAGCCCCCGACAGGCCTCCTACGAGCAGTACTTC
>-|-|TRBV27|TRBJ2-7
CASSFSRGAYEQYF
TGTGCCAGCAGTTTTTCCAGGGGAGCGTACGAGCAGTACTTC
>TRBD2|-|TRBV7-3|TRBJ2-2
CASSRLAGGGTGELFF
TGTGCCAGCAGCCGACTAGCGGGAGGAGGAACCGGGGAGCTGTTTTTT
>TRBD2|-|TRBV5-4|TRBJ2-7
CASSLEGGRSYEQYF
TGTGCCAGCAGCTTGGAGGGCGGGAGGTCCTACGAGCAGTACTTC
>-|-|TRBV9|TRBJ2-5
CASSSPYRTGGETQYF
TGTGCCAGCAGCTCACCCTATAGGACCGGAGGGGAGACCCAGTACTTC
>TRBD1|-|TRBV6-5|TRBJ1-2
CASSPDRGVYGYTF
TGTGCCAGCAGTCCGGACAGGGGAGTGTATGGCTACACCTTC
>TRBD1|-|TRBV19|TRBJ1-1
CASSIRQGAAFF
TGTGCCAGTAGTATTCGACAGGGCGCGGCTTTCTTT
>-|-|TRBV5-1|TRBJ2-2
CASSLDGSTGELFF
TGCGCCAGCAGCTTGGACGGGAGTACCGGGGAGCTGTTTTTT
>-|-|TRBV27|TRBJ1-1
CASSLTPGFVTEAFF
TGTGCCAGCAGTTTGACCCCAGGGTTTGTGACTGAAGCTTTCTTT
>-|-|TRBV5-1|TRBJ2-3
CATAILGDSDTQYF
TGCGCCACCGCGATTTTGGGGGACTCAGATACGCAGTATTTT